The 26 T cell receptor beta chains below come from one sample, sequenced in a study of response to subunit inactivated influenza vaccine. TCRdb re-derived calls from the RT-PCR reads in MiXCR, one entry per CDR3 protein. This sample has around 530,000 distinct CDR3 sequences, with about an eighth found just once. Sequenced here: PBMCs from blood, sampled on the day of vaccination. Receptors were obtained from a man in his fifties or sixties who received an inactivated influenza vaccine.

For this clonotype: The conserved closing phenylalanine or tryptophan is absent in this CDR3, likely reflecting a read error. The chain recombines TRBV11-2 with TRBJ2-5, with TRBD2 matching 9 bases. CDR1 is SGHAT, CDR2 FQNNGV, per germline. V shed 1 base, J shed 2 bases, and the junction held 5 bases outside the gene matches. This CDR3 comprises 16 residues. In nucleotides, the CDR3 is TGTGCCAGCAGCTTAGTAGCGGGGGTAGGTCAAGAGACCCAGTACCTC. It is translated as CASSLVAGVGQETQYL.

In this sample, this clonotype turned up once. This chain links TRBV6-5 with TRBJ2-7, with 11 bases lining up with TRBD1. With V trimmed by 2 bases and J by 6 bases, 6 bases remained unmatched. The CDR3 consists of 15 residues. Per germline, CDR1 MNHEY and CDR2 SVGAGI. The CDR3 region has the DNA TGTGCCAGCAGTTACCCTTCCGGGACAGGGGGCGAGCAGTACTTC. It encodes CASSYPSGTGGEQYF.

This clonotype was counted many times. The V and J genes are TRBV4-1 and TRBJ2-1; D unresolved. V lost 0 bases and J lost 6, with 3 bases in between. CDR1 is MGHRA, CDR2 YSYEKL, per germline. The CDR3 contains 12 residues. The DNA of the CDR3 is TGCGCCAGCAGCCAAGAGGCCAATGAGCAGTTCTTC. Translated: CASSQEANEQFF.

This clonotype was picked up a small number of times. The V and J genes are TRBV6-1 and TRBJ2-7, with D possibly being TRBD1 (5 bases). CDR1 is MNHNS, CDR2 SASEGT, per germline. V was clipped by 1 base and J by 7 bases, with 11 bases between them. The length of the CDR3 is 13 residues. The CDR3 loop is CASSEVGLREQYF. CDR3 in DNA: TGTGCCAGCAGTGAAGTGGGGCTACGGGAGCAGTACTTC.

This chain links TRBV6-5 with TRBJ2-7; possibly TRBD2 for D (5 bases). The CDR3 totals 15 residues. The V gene's germline CDR1 is MNHEY and CDR2 SVGAGI. V lost 1 base and J lost 0, with 10 bases in between. The CDR3: CASSYFGDTSYEQYF. CDR3 sequence (DNA): TGTGCCAGCAGTTACTTCGGGGATACCTCCTACGAGCAGTACTTC.

The chain couples TRBV20-1 to TRBJ2-1, with a weak D call TRBD1 (5 bases). Germline lookup yields CDR1 DFQATT and CDR2 SNEGSKA (reference sequence). The V end lost 0 bases, the J end lost 4 bases, and 13 bases lay between the germline ends. There are 15 residues in the CDR3. Written as DNA, the CDR3 is TGCAGTGCTAGAGATCAGGCAGGGATTTACAATGAGCAGTTCTTC. Amino acid sequence: CSARDQAGIYNEQFF.

This chain uses TRBV12-3 or TRBV12-4 with TRBJ2-1; D is perhaps TRBD2 (5 bases). CDR3 length: 17 residues. Deletions cut 11 bases from V and 0 bases from J, with 23 bases between. The CDR3 bases are TGTGCCCTCAGTTTAGTTCGGCCGGGAAGCTCCTACAATGAGCAGTTCTTC. Protein: CALSLVRPGSSYNEQFF.

The chain recombines TRBV12-3 or TRBV12-4 with TRBJ1-1; D gene uncertain. Trimming took off 0 bases at V and 7 bases at J, with 9 bases between the two ends. CDR3 length: 13 amino acids. The CDR3 here is CASSLARPDEAFF. DNA for the CDR3: TGTGCCAGCAGTTTAGCACGGCCAGATGAAGCTTTCTTT.

This clonotype was counted a few times. This chain connects TRBV29-1 to TRBJ2-1; 7 bases match TRBD2. J gave up 9 bases and V 4 bases, and 12 bases lay outside the gene matches. Germline assignment: CDR1 SQVTM and CDR2 ANQGSEA. The CDR3 is 14 amino acids. CDR3 in DNA: TGCAGCGTTGTCCGGACTAGTGGGGTCGGTGAGCAGTTCTTC. Translation: CSVVRTSGVGEQFF.

The chain recombines TRBV9 with TRBJ1-1; 7 bases are shared with TRBD1. Germline CDR1 reads SGDLS; CDR2 reads YYNGEE. The CDR3 runs to 18 residues. V was pared by 2 bases and J by 2 bases, with 15 bases of the junction left unmatched. CDR3 nucleotide sequence: TGTGCCAGCAGCGTCCATCCGGGACAGCCCTATTACAACACTGAAGCTTTCTTT. Protein: CASSVHPGQPYYNTEAFF.

This clonotype was seen only a few times. V usage is TRBV11-2 and J usage is TRBJ2-2; 12 bases map to TRBD2. In germline, CDR1 is SGHAT, CDR2 FQNNGV. V was pared by 5 bases and J by 0 bases, with 7 bases of the junction left unmatched. The CDR3 length is 18 residues. CDR3 region: CASSLLAGGLANTGELFF. DNA of the CDR3: TGTGCCAGCAGCCTACTAGCGGGGGGACTTGCGAACACCGGGGAGCTGTTTTTT.

This clonotype was seen at least ten times. This sequence joins TRBV6-2 or TRBV6-3 and TRBJ2-1; D might be TRBD1 or TRBD2, each matching 5 bases. The CDR3 totals 17 residues. Germline V gene lookup returns CDR1 MNHEY and CDR2 SVGEGT. Trimming took off 2 bases at V and 12 bases at J, with 26 bases between the two ends. CDR3 sequence (DNA): TGTGCCAGCAGTTACCACCTTACCGGGACCCCACGGTTTTTGCAGTTCTTC. It encodes CASSYHLTGTPRFLQFF.

V gene TRBV28 combines with J gene TRBJ2-3, with TRBD2 identical over 10 bases. CDR3 length: 15 amino acids. V lost 7 bases, J lost 4 bases, and 8 bases stayed unmatched. Germline loops: CDR1 MDHEN, CDR2 SYDVKM. The CDR3 sequence is CASTTGSGGADTQYF. The CDR3 DNA reads TGTGCCAGCACCACGGGGAGCGGGGGGGCAGATACGCAGTATTTT.

V is TRBV5-1 and J is TRBJ2-7, with 7 nucleotides matching TRBD2. V shed 0 bases, J shed 0 bases, and the junction held 9 bases outside the gene matches. CDR1 is SGHRS, CDR2 YFSETQ, per germline. This CDR3 has 17 residues. The CDR3 region is CASSLVPASGSSYEQYF. In nucleotides, the CDR3 is TGCGCCAGCAGCTTGGTTCCGGCTAGCGGAAGCTCCTACGAGCAGTACTTC. Together with reference TRBV5-1 and TRBJ2-7, the CDR3 gives the full variable domain: KAGVTQTPRYLIKTRGQQVTLSCSPISGHRSVSWYQQTPGQGLQFLFEYFSETQRNKGNFPGRFSGRQFSNSRSEMNVSTLELGDSALYLCASSLVPASGSSYEQYFGPGTRLTVT.

This clonotype was seen only a few times. The rearrangement links TRBV12-5 to TRBJ2-1; the D gene is possibly TRBD2 (5 bases). CDR1 LGHNT and CDR2 FRNRAP come from the germline V gene. The germline V and J ends were trimmed by 2 bases and 1 base, with 9 bases remaining between them. The CDR3 is 15 amino acids. The CDR3 bases are TGTGCTAGTGGTTTGTCACGGACTTCCTACAATGAGCAGTTCTTC. Translated, it gives CASGLSRTSYNEQFF. Drawing the rest from reference TRBV12-5 and TRBJ2-1, the complete variable domain is DARVTQTPRHKVTEMGQEVTMRCQPILGHNTVFWYRQTMMQGLELLAYFRNRAPLDDSGMPKDRFSAEMPDATLATLKIQPSEPRDSAVYFCASGLSRTSYNEQFFGPGTRLTVL.

This clonotype was picked up many times. This rearrangement joins TRBV7-9 to TRBJ2-1, with a tentative D call TRBD1 (6 bases). V lost 6 bases and J 3 bases, leaving 6 bases between the germline ends. This CDR3 region has 12 residues. Looked up from germline, CDR1 is SEHNR and CDR2 is FQNEAQ (reference sequence). CDR3 sequence reads: CASRDSYNEQFF. The CDR3 DNA follows: TGTGCCAGCAGGGACAGCTACAATGAGCAGTTCTTC.

The sample holds many counts of this clonotype. The rearrangement joins TRBV4-3 to TRBJ1-3, with D unclear. Trimming pared 0 bases from V and 4 bases from J, leaving 10 bases between. The CDR3 consists of 15 residues. In germline, CDR1 is LGHNA, CDR2 YSLEER. As DNA, the CDR3 is TGCGCCAGCAGCCAAGAGCCTACCGGGGGAAACACCATATATTTT. Protein sequence: CASSQEPTGGNTIYF.

This clonotype was recorded many times. The J gene is TRBJ1-3, the V gene TRBV28; D is unresolved. Deletions cut 7 bases from V and 0 bases from J, with 7 bases between. The CDR3 loop spans 13 amino acids. Germline V gives CDR1 MDHEN, CDR2 SYDVKM. The DNA of the CDR3 is TGTGCCAGCAAACGGCTCTCTGGAAACACCATATATTTT. It encodes CASKRLSGNTIYF.

The V gene is TRBV6-2 or TRBV6-3, the J gene TRBJ2-2, with a tentative D call TRBD1 (5 bases). Per the germline V gene, CDR1 is MNHEY and CDR2 is SVGEGT. The ends were cut back, 0 bases at V and 3 bases at J, with 17 bases in the middle. The CDR3 loop spans 18 amino acids. The CDR3 here is CASSYSGREVYYTGELFF. In DNA, the CDR3 is TGTGCCAGCAGTTACTCGGGCAGGGAAGTCTATTACACCGGGGAGCTGTTTTTT.

The rearrangement uses TRBV9 and TRBJ2-1; 9 bases map to TRBD1. The V gene end was trimmed by 5 bases and the J gene end by 7 bases; junction bases not matched to a gene: 10. Germline V lookup: CDR1 SGDLS, CDR2 YYNGEE. The CDR3 has 15 residues. This CDR3 reads CASSVTGGNFNEQFF. The CDR3 bases are TGTGCCAGCAGTGTGACAGGGGGAAATTTTAATGAGCAGTTCTTC.

This clonotype came up a few times. The J gene is TRBJ1-1, the V gene TRBV6-5; perhaps TRBD1 as D (5 bases). There are 15 residues in the CDR3. Germline CDR1 and CDR2: MNHEY and SVGAGI. V was cut by 2 bases and J by 1 base, with 11 bases left in between. CDR3 amino acids: CASSYGAGGNTEAFF. The CDR3 bases are TGTGCCAGCAGTTACGGGGCGGGAGGGAACACTGAAGCTTTCTTT.

This clonotype was counted a few times. The CDR3 nucleotides read TGTGCCAGCAGCCAAGATAGGCCAGAAAAACCGAGGACCCAGTACTTC. Protein product: CASSQDRPEKPRTQYF. This chain links TRBV3-1 with TRBJ2-5; D gene unclear. From germline, CDR1 is LGHDT and CDR2 YNNKEL (reference sequence). The CDR3 runs 16 residues. V lost 0 bases to trimming and J lost 7 bases, with 18 bases between them.

The CDR3 region is CASSAGPKENTQYF. CDR3 DNA sequence: TGCGCCAGCAGCGCGGGACCGAAGGAGAATACGCAGTATTTT. The rearrangement uses TRBV5-1 and TRBJ2-3; TRBD2 is a possible D gene (6 bases). Germline CDR1 and CDR2: SGHRS and YFSETQ. Trimming removed 4 bases at V and 7 bases at J, with 16 bases between. CDR3 length equals 14 residues.

This clonotype was detected only a few times. The chain recombines TRBV20-1 with TRBJ1-1, with 8 positions matching TRBD1. The ends lost 2 bases at V and 0 bases at J; junction bases unmatched: 8. The germline CDR1 and CDR2 sequences are DFQATT and SNEGSKA (reference sequence). This CDR3 region has 16 residues. This CDR3 reads CSARPRQGTVNTEAFF. CDR3 sequence (DNA): TGCAGTGCTAGACCTCGACAGGGGACCGTGAACACTGAAGCTTTCTTT.

This clonotype was counted a few times. The chain recombines TRBV12-3 or TRBV12-4 with TRBJ1-1; 11 positions agree with TRBD1. Trimming took 4 bases from V and 4 from J; bases not matched to a gene: 8. The CDR3 contains 16 residues. CDR3 sequence (DNA): TGTGCCAGCAGTTCGGACAGGGGGCGTCTGTTCACTGAAGCTTTCTTT. Encoded protein: CASSSDRGRLFTEAFF.

This clonotype was found a few times. The chain has TRBV6-6 and TRBJ2-5, with 7 nucleotides matching TRBD2. This CDR3 region has 11 residues. The germline V gene has CDR1 MNHNY and CDR2 SVGAGI (reference sequence). The trim removed 6 bases at V and 5 bases at J, leaving 0 bases unmatched. The CDR3 nucleotides read TGTGCCAGCAGGACTAGCGAGACCCAGTACTTC. It specifies CASRTSETQYF.